This T cell receptor (beta chain) derives from a study of blood T cell repertoires in COVID-19. For the study at large: T cells, B-cell-depleted T cells, or PBMCs supplied cDNA or gDNA.

Profiled with immunoSEQ multiplex PCR; TCRdb holds only in-frame clones, not every one. The sample consists of some 460,000 clones, roughly 90% of them appearing once. J was trimmed by 1 base and V by 3 bases; bases with no gene match: 7. There are 18 residues in the CDR3. Germline-derived CDR1 and CDR2 are SGHRS and YFSETQ. The sample comprised peripheral blood. The source of this sequence is a woman in her twenties or thirties with acute or convalescent COVID-19. The chain combines TRBV5-1 with TRBJ2-3, with 14 bases identical to TRBD2. The CDR3 reads CASSSTSGGVPGTDTQYF. DNA for the CDR3: TGCGCCAGCAGCTCGACTAGCGGGGGGGTTCCTGGCACAGATACGCAGTATTTT.